Given below is one T cell receptor (beta chain) in context. The evidence that diagnosis relied on was clinical symptoms, serum thyroxine, TRAb, thyroid ultrasound and orbital computed tomography. PBMCs were obtained from 9 to 10 ml of fresh peripheral blood. This sample stems from a study of Graves' ophthalmopathy and Graves' hyperthyroidism. Amplified TCR beta CDR3 regions were obtained using RNA transcripts as template. HTBI primers served in a first-round RT-PCR, which a second-round multiplex PCR followed. TCRdb passed the multiplex PCR reads through MiXCR, listing each CDR3 protein once. The table shows around 600,000 distinct CDR3 sequences, with more than 40% occurring only once. Sample: peripheral blood. The TCR was taken from an adult man with Graves' ophthalmopathy.

Here the CDR3 DNA reads TGTGCCAGCAGAACGACTAGCGGGGTAAGAATCTACGAGCAGTACTTC. It yields the protein CASRTTSGVRIYEQYF. V usage is TRBV6-5 and J usage is TRBJ2-7; 11 bases agree with TRBD2. The V gene's germline CDR1 is MNHEY and CDR2 SVGAGI. Losses at the gene ends were 6 bases for V and 3 bases for J; bases not matched to a gene: 10. This CDR3 has 16 amino acids.